These 25 T cell receptor beta chains were sequenced from one sample in a study of blood T cell repertoires in COVID-19. Repertoires were generated with immunoSEQ multiplex PCR, while TCRdb's copy carries only in-frame clones and drops some. Of around 68,000 clones listed, roughly 82% are singletons. Input material: peripheral blood. The receptors derive from a man of 80 years or more with active COVID-19.

The chain is built from TRBV9 and TRBJ1-1; a weak D match, TRBD1 (6 bases). The CDR3 spans 15 residues. Germline CDR1 SGDLS, CDR2 YYNGEE. V was trimmed by 0 bases and J by 1 base, leaving 10 bases between them. The CDR3 DNA reads as TGTGCCAGCAGCGTAGGGGCAGGGGAGAACACTGAAGCTTTCTTT. As protein: CASSVGAGENTEAFF.

This clone was recorded only once. The V and J genes are TRBV19 and TRBJ2-4; 8 nucleotides agree with TRBD1. The length of the CDR3 is 14 residues. CDR1 is LNHDA, CDR2 SQIVND, per germline (reference sequence). J lost 5 bases, V lost 5 bases, and 5 bases had no gene match. For the CDR3, the DNA is TGTGCCAGTAGTGCCGGGACAGGAGAAAACATTCAGTACTTC. Protein product: CASSAGTGENIQYF.

This clone was seen a handful of times. The chain combines TRBV27 with TRBJ1-2, with a weak D call TRBD1 (5 bases). Between the trimmed V and J ends, which lost 8 bases and 8 bases, there was a span of 21 bases. In germline, CDR1 is MNHEY, CDR2 SMNVEV (reference sequence). This CDR3 is 14 amino acids long. The DNA of the CDR3 is TGTGCCAGCTCCAGCACCGGGGGAACACAGGGCTACACCTTC. It codes for CASSSTGGTQGYTF.

The chain couples TRBV7-9 to TRBJ1-1; TRBD1 aligns across 7 bases. The CDR3 totals 14 residues. V was clipped by 4 bases and J by 2 bases; unmatched bases: 4. Germline V gives CDR1 SEHNR, CDR2 FQNEAQ (reference sequence). The CDR3 loop reads CASSWGQTNTEAFF. CDR3 nucleotides: TGTGCCAGCAGCTGGGGACAGACCAACACTGAAGCTTTCTTT.

This rearrangement joins TRBV11-2 to TRBJ1-6; 8 bases are a match to TRBD1. Germline CDR1 is SGHAT and CDR2 is FQNNGV. After removal of 0 bases from V and 7 bases from J, the junction contained 2 bases not matched to a gene. The CDR3 sequence is 15 residues long. In DNA form, the CDR3 reads TGTGCCAGCAGCTTAGAACCAGGGGGCAATTCACCCCTCCACTTT. This translates into CASSLEPGGNSPLHF.

V usage is TRBV28 and J usage is TRBJ2-7; D is perhaps TRBD2 (7 bases). Trimming pared 8 bases from V and 2 bases from J, leaving 16 bases between. Germline loops: CDR1 MDHEN, CDR2 SYDVKM. CDR3 length: 14 amino acids. CDR3 in DNA: TGTGCCAGCGGGGGGGGCGGGTCCCCCTACGAGCAGTACTTC. Translation: CASGGGGSPYEQYF.

The V and J genes are TRBV6-5 and TRBJ2-2; unclear D gene. Looked up from germline, CDR1 is MNHEY and CDR2 is SVGAGI. Trimming stripped 2 bases from V and 6 bases from J, with 4 bases between. CDR3 length equals 12 residues. This CDR3 reads CASSYEPGELFF. The CDR3 DNA reads as TGTGCCAGCAGTTACGAGCCCGGGGAGCTGTTTTTT.

The V gene is TRBV6-6, the J gene TRBJ1-1; the D is unclear. CDR3 length equals 14 residues. Between the trimmed V and J ends, which lost 2 bases and 4 bases, there was a span of 11 bases. Per germline, CDR1 MNHNY and CDR2 SVGAGI (reference sequence). The CDR3 protein is CASSYEEVGTEAFF. In DNA, the CDR3 is TGTGCCAGCAGTTACGAGGAGGTGGGCACTGAAGCTTTCTTT.

This chain links TRBV29-1 with TRBJ2-7; possibly TRBD2 for D (5 bases). The CDR3 totals 12 residues. Looked up from germline, CDR1 is SQVTM and CDR2 is ANQGSEA. V dropped 6 bases and J dropped 3 bases, with 12 bases sitting between them. DNA of the CDR3: TGCAGCGTAAAACTAGGAAGCTACGAGCAGTACTTC. It encodes CSVKLGSYEQYF.

The CDR3 loop is CSVEEGLGSRNDGYTF. DNA of the CDR3: TGCAGCGTTGAAGAGGGACTTGGCAGCCGAAATGATGGCTACACCTTC. The chain recombines TRBV29-1 with TRBJ1-2; TRBD1 is a possible D gene (5 bases). The CDR3 has 16 amino acids. Germline V CDR1 and CDR2: SQVTM, ANQGSEA. The germline V and J ends were trimmed by 0 bases and 6 bases, with 20 bases remaining between them.

The CDR3 loop reads CAISDSPGTSGPDTQYF. CDR3 in DNA: TGTGCCATCAGTGACTCTCCAGGGACTAGCGGACCCGATACGCAGTATTTT. The chain joins TRBV10-3 to TRBJ2-3; TRBD2 matches 11 bases. Looked up from germline, CDR1 is ENHRY and CDR2 is SYGVKD. The trim removed 3 bases at V and 6 bases at J, leaving 11 bases unmatched. This CDR3 is 17 amino acids long.

The table lists this clone with a few counts. V gene TRBV5-1 combines with J gene TRBJ2-7; possible D gene TRBD1, 5 bases. Germline CDR1 reads SGHRS; CDR2 reads YFSETQ. The CDR3 length is 13 residues. Trimming shortened V by 4 bases and J by 3 bases, and 11 bases separated the two germline ends. CDR3 residues: CASSIGTGYEQYF. For the CDR3, the DNA is TGCGCCAGCAGCATTGGTACAGGCTACGAGCAGTACTTC.

V gene TRBV27 combines with J gene TRBJ2-5; D may be TRBD1 (5 bases). Trimming removed 3 bases from V and 5 bases from J, with 13 bases in between. The length of the CDR3 is 14 residues. Germline CDR1 MNHEY, CDR2 SMNVEV (reference sequence). This chain's CDR3 is CASSLAAGPETQYF. The DNA of the CDR3 is TGTGCCAGCAGTTTGGCGGCAGGGCCGGAGACCCAGTACTTC.

The chain combines TRBV7-9 with TRBJ1-3; possibly TRBD1 for D (5 bases). V lost 8 bases and J 2 bases, leaving 19 bases between the germline ends. Germline assignment: CDR1 SEHNR and CDR2 FQNEAQ (reference sequence). This CDR3 is 16 amino acids long. The CDR3 DNA follows: TGTGCCAGCTCATCCTTGGATCGGGGGACTGGAAACACCATATATTTT. It encodes CASSSLDRGTGNTIYF.

The genes are TRBV4-3 and TRBJ1-3; maybe TRBD1 (5 bases). V shed 2 bases and J shed 0 bases, with 8 bases lying between them. The germline V gene has CDR1 LGHNA and CDR2 YSLEER. CDR3 size: 15 residues. The CDR3 nucleotides are TGCGCCAGCAGCCAAACAGACAGCTCTGGAAACACCATATATTTT. It translates to CASSQTDSSGNTIYF.

This clone was seen a handful of times. The CDR3 coding sequence is TGTGCCAGCAGCTTTGGAGGGGCCGGTGGAAACACCATATATTTT. Its protein product is CASSFGGAGGNTIYF. This chain uses TRBV11-1 with TRBJ1-3, with D possibly being TRBD1 (5 bases). The CDR3 has 15 amino acids. V gave up 3 bases and J gave up 3 bases, with 12 bases separating them. In germline, CDR1 is SGHAT, CDR2 FQDESV (reference sequence).

This chain links TRBV9 with TRBJ1-4; D is undetermined. The length of the CDR3 is 16 residues. The ends were cut back, 3 bases at V and 4 bases at J, with 16 bases in the middle. Looked up from germline, CDR1 is SGDLS and CDR2 is YYNGEE. CDR3 nucleotide sequence: TGTGCCAGCAGCGCGCGGGGAGGGAACGGTAATGAAAAACTGTTTTTT. Protein sequence: CASSARGGNGNEKLFF.

The genes are TRBV6-2 or TRBV6-3 and TRBJ2-2, with 7 bases that match TRBD2. V was pared by 2 bases and J by 6 bases, with 6 bases of the junction left unmatched. CDR1 and CDR2 (germline): MNHEY, SVGEGT. The CDR3 has 15 residues. The CDR3 sequence is CASSYGAGEAGELFF. CDR3 bases: TGTGCCAGCAGTTACGGCGCGGGAGAGGCCGGGGAGCTGTTTTTT.

The gene calls are TRBV7-2 and TRBJ1-6, with a possible D match to TRBD1 (5 bases). Deletions cut 3 bases from V and 10 bases from J, with 13 bases between. Germline values: CDR1 SGHTA, CDR2 FQGNSA. The CDR3 totals 14 residues. This chain's CDR3 is CASSFSRDGSPLHF. CDR3 DNA: TGTGCCAGCAGCTTTTCCAGGGATGGATCACCCCTCCACTTT.

This sequence joins TRBV7-7 and TRBJ2-7; 8 bases line up with TRBD2. Germline CDR1 and CDR2: SSHAT and FNYEAQ (reference sequence). The CDR3 length is 14 residues. J was trimmed by 6 bases and V by 5 bases; bases with no gene match: 9. The CDR3 coding sequence is TGTGCCAGCAGCCCAGGGGCGGGGGGCGGCGAGCAGTACTTC. Translated, it gives CASSPGAGGGEQYF.

V gene TRBV18 combines with J gene TRBJ2-2; no clear D. Germline CDR1 is KGHSH and CDR2 is LQKENI. The V end was cut by 4 bases, the J end by 6 bases, with 18 bases between. This CDR3 contains 16 residues. The chain's CDR3 is CASSLPRQDKSGELFF. The DNA for the CDR3 is TGTGCCAGCTCACTACCCCGGCAGGATAAATCCGGGGAGCTGTTTTTT.

Worth noting for this clone: Additional DNA sequences in this sample encode the identical CDR3. The chain couples TRBV4-3 to TRBJ1-6, with D perhaps TRBD1 (5 bases). The CDR3 length is 13 residues. Germline V gives CDR1 LGHNA, CDR2 YSLEER. Trimming left V 0 bases short and J 9 bases short, with 6 bases between. CDR3 bases: TGCGCCAGCAGCCAAGATAGGGGTTCACCCCTCCACTTT. Amino acids: CASSQDRGSPLHF.

This chain connects TRBV5-1 to TRBJ2-5; a possible D gene is TRBD1 (6 bases). The CDR3 consists of 14 residues. Per the germline V gene, CDR1 is SGHRS and CDR2 is YFSETQ. Trimming took 5 bases from V and 2 from J, leaving 13 bases between them. The CDR3, as DNA: TGCGCCAGCAGTTTCGGACAGCTACAAGAGACCCAGTACTTC. Translated: CASSFGQLQETQYF.

This clone was observed a single time. The V and J genes are TRBV28 and TRBJ1-3, with D tentatively TRBD1 (6 bases). This CDR3 contains 16 residues. With 4 bases removed from V and 1 base from J, the gap between germline ends came to 14 bases. Germline values: CDR1 MDHEN, CDR2 SYDVKM. This chain's CDR3 is CASSSAGTHSGNTIYF. CDR3 coding DNA: TGTGCCAGCAGTTCCGCCGGGACACATTCTGGAAACACCATATATTTT.

V is TRBV29-1 and J is TRBJ1-1; 8 bases are shared with TRBD1. V shed 6 bases and J 4 bases; nucleotides not matched to a gene: 4. The CDR3 has 12 residues. Germline V gene data show CDR1 as SQVTM and CDR2 as ANQGSEA. DNA of the CDR3: TGCAGCGTCCTACAGGGGGTCACTGAAGCTTTCTTT. Translating it yields CSVLQGVTEAFF.